This T cell receptor (beta chain) was sequenced during a study of blood T cells in healthy people across ages. Turning to this clonotype: Its matching antigen is unknown.

With a J-beta primer mix and a sample-barcoded 5' primer, a second PCR ran about 6 to 11 cycles. Each CDR3 protein is one row after TCRdb ran MiXCR on the 5' RACE reads. In the table there are 1.5 million to 1.9 million distinct CDR3 sequences, less than 45% of which are singletons. The amount of total RNA extracted per sample was at least 5.5 micrograms. General observations from the study: Expanded clonotype shifts may have been confounded, as the donors had an unknown CMV status. Naive T cell percentage by flow cytometry tracked strongly with beta diversity.

The receptor was isolated from a woman aged 18-29 years in good health. Sequencing used blood.

The CDR3 here is CASSLGQVITYEQYF. In DNA, the CDR3 is TGTGCCAGCAGCTTGGGACAGGTCATAACCTACGAGCAGTACTTC. The genes are TRBV11-2 and TRBJ2-7, with 8 bases that match TRBD1. J gave up 2 bases and V 3 bases, and 6 bases lay outside the gene matches. This CDR3 contains 15 residues. Germline lookup yields CDR1 SGHAT and CDR2 FQNNGV.